This T cell receptor (beta chain) was obtained from a study of T-cell memory formation after mild COVID-19 (dated by TCRdb to the early 2020s). Regarding the study in general: Most TCR sequence clusters were specific to one of the two donors. T-cell clones expanding and contracting after mild COVID-19 in two donors were tracked by longitudinal TCRalpha and TCRbeta repertoire sequencing. Two young, previously healthy adult volunteers, one female and one male, were included in the cohort. Summary of the overall study and its limitations: Contracting CD4+ clones turned up mainly in the CM and EM memory subsets, whereas EMRA was where CD8+ clones were enriched. From day 15 to 85, contracting clones showed balanced CD4/CD8 phenotypes, whereas a second wave of clones that expanded from day 15 to 37 leaned towards CD4+. Only two mild cases were covered in the study, and larger cohorts including severe cases with pre-infection samples were considered necessary. Whether the second-wave clones peaking on day 37 were SARS-CoV-2 specific was not confirmed. Some responding clones were found in pre-infection memory, which suggests that pre-existing cross-reactive memory T cells took part in the SARS-CoV-2 response.

For sequencing, an Illumina NovaSeq 6000 was employed. TCRalpha and TCRbeta cDNA libraries were built by 5'RACE with constant-segment primers, adding sample barcodes and unique molecular identifiers. RNA was extracted from every sample with Trizol reagent. Amplification of the libraries took two PCR steps, and the second step added a second sample barcode plus Illumina TruSeq adapters. Sequencing of the libraries was done on an Illumina NovaSeq, producing 2 x 150 bp paired-end reads. As for the authors' bioinformatics: Reads were demultiplexed and collapsed into UMI-guided consensus sequences with migec v1.2.7. Using mixcr v2.1.11, UMI consensuses were aligned to TRA and TRB V and J templates and then assembled into clonotypes. A clonotype was counted as expanded or contracted only if both edgeR and NoisET called the change significant, with noise models trained on biological replicates. For edgeR calls, the thresholds were a false discovery rate-adjusted p below 0.01 and a log2 fold-change of 1. As an exploratory analysis of dynamics, max-normalized trajectories of the 1000 most abundant clonotypes were examined with PCA combined with hierarchical clustering. Each responding clone was given a CD4 or CD8 phenotype based on the CD4+ and CD8+ repertoires, which had been sequenced separately. TCRdb reprocessed the public reads (quality trimming at Q25 with fastp, clone calling with MiXCR) and kept in-frame beta chains. Duplicate CDR3 protein sequences are folded into a single record with the most common DNA and genes. It is TCRdb's table, rather than the study itself, that gives the V and J calls and clone size. Here the sample has over 300,000 distinct CDR3 sequences; less than 25% occur a single time. The ten largest clones add up to over 20% of the sample.

Ficoll-Paque density gradient centrifugation was the method used to isolate PBMCs. Trimming at the junction amounts to 4 bases on V and 4 bases on J, and the germline ends lie 17 bases apart. From the cysteine up to the phenylalanine, the CDR3 has a length of 16 residues. The DNA shown is the 48-base CDR3, in frame from base 1. CDR1 MGHRA and CDR2 YSYEKL are derived from the germline V gene. In this sample, this clonotype turned up a few times. Its antigen remains undetermined. No base qualities exist here, and no much larger clone lies one base off it. This sequence uses TRBV4-1 and TRBJ1-3; no D gene call is confident. Sequences were obtained from PBMCs or a T cell subset sorted from them (not recorded which). The TCR originated in a man between 18 and 29 years old who had mild COVID-19 (a few samples of this study predate the infection). The sample titles of this study are shuffled in the database, so cell type and time point are left out; the donor was told from shared clones. DNA sequence: TGCGCCAGCAGCCCCAGGCTGACCAGCGCCGGAAACACCATATATTTT. Its product reads: CASSPRLTSAGNTIYF.